This T cell receptor beta chain was found in a study of a mutant IDH1 vaccine in newly diagnosed glioma. Across the whole study: Before enrollment, patients got radiotherapy alone, temozolomide alone, or mostly the combination.

The CDR3 length is 16 residues. V was pared by 2 bases and J by 3 bases, with 8 bases of the junction left unmatched. Germline CDR1 SGHAT, CDR2 FQNNGV. Profiling relied on immunoSEQ multiplex PCR, and the TCRdb table lists in-frame clones only, not all of them. This table holds 50,000 to 65,000 clones, roughly 80% found once. Regarding time point: baseline, week 1 (first vaccination visit). Treatment in this sample: pre-vaccination baseline after standard-of-care therapy. The sequence derives from a man between 18 and 29 years old with glioma. The V call is TRBV11-2, the J call TRBJ2-7; 9 bases agree with TRBD2. The sequences come from PBMCs, collected from a glioma patient treated with radiotherapy, temozolomide or both. CDR3 region: CASSLPRGLARYEQYF. The CDR3 DNA reads TGTGCCAGCAGCTTACCACGGGGACTAGCTCGCTACGAGCAGTACTTC.